The entry that follows covers one TCR beta chain sequence. This sample is part of a study of blood T cell repertoires in COVID-19. Overall study context: COVID-19 samples, acute and convalescent, were from the United States, Italy and Spain. The cDNA or gDNA used as material had been derived from T cells, B-cell-depleted T cells, or PBMCs.

Original analysis: Reference gene primer amplification yielded estimated nucleated cell counts. The method was immunoSEQ multiplex PCR; TCRdb's version includes in-frame clones alone and lacks a portion of them. That table gives V, J and clone size, and the DNA gave D and trimming. Of about 110,000 clones detected, 65% to 80% appear once; the ten largest clones hold around 1.9%. Trimming left V 1 base short and J 1 base short, with 10 bases between. Germline V lookup: CDR1 SGHRS, CDR2 YFSETQ. The CDR3 length is 15 residues. The chain couples TRBV5-1 to TRBJ2-3; D not certain. Source material: peripheral blood. The source of this sequence is a woman aged 40-49 years with acute or convalescent COVID-19. This CDR3 reads CASSLNSPGTDTQYF. In DNA, the CDR3 is TGCGCCAGCAGCTTGAACAGTCCCGGCACAGATACGCAGTATTTT.